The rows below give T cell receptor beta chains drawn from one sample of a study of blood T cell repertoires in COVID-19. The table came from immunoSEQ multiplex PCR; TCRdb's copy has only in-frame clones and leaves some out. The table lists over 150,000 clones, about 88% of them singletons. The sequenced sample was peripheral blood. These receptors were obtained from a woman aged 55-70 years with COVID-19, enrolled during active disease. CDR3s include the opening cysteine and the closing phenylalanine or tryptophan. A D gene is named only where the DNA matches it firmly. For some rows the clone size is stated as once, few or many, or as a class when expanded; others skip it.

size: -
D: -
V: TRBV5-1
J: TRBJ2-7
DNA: TGCGCCAGCAGCAAGACCGACAGTGGAAAACCCTACGAGCAGTACTTC
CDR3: CASSKTDSGKPYEQYF

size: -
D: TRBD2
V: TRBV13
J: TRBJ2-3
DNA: TGTGCCAGCAGCTTACGGAGCGGGGGACCAGATACGCAGTATTTT
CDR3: CASSLRSGGPDTQYF

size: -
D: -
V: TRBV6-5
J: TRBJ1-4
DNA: TGTGCCAGTGGCGGGGCATTGAATGAAAAACTGTTTTTT
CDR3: CASGGALNEKLFF

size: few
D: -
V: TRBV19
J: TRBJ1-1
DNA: TGTGCCAGTAGTATTCAGGCGCGGGACACTGAAGCTTTCTTT
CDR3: CASSIQARDTEAFF

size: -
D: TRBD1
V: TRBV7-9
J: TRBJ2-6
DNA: TGTGCCAGCAGCTTATGGAGGGACAGGGTGAGCTCTGGGGCCAACGTCCTGACTTTC
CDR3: CASSLWRDRVSSGANVLTF

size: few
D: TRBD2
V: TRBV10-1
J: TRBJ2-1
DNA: TGCGCCAGCAGTGGTAGTCTAGCGGGAGGCGGTGAGCAGTTCTTC
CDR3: CASSGSLAGGGEQFF

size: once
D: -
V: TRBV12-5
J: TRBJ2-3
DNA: TGTGCTAGTGGCCCCTATACAGATACGCAGTATTTT
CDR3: CASGPYTDTQYF

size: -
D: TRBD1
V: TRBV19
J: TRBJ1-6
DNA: TGTGCCAGTACCCCAGACGGGACAGCAGGTTCACCCCTCCACTTT
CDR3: CASTPDGTAGSPLHF

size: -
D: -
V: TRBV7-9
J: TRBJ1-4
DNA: TGTGCCAGCAGCTTATGGACAGAAGGACGACTGTTTTTT
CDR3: CASSLWTEGRLFF

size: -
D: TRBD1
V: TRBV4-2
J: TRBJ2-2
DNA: TGTGCCAGCAGCCGTGGACAGGGCTCAGGATGGGACACCGGGGAGCTGTTTTTT
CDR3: CASSRGQGSGWDTGELFF

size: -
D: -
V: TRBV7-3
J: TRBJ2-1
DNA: TGTGCCAGCAGCTATCAAGCGGGCGCCGACAATGAGCAGTTCTTC
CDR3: CASSYQAGADNEQFF

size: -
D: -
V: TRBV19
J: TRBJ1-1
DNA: TGTGCCAGTAGTATCTCCTCGTCCCCAGCGGGCTACACTGAAGCTTTCTTT
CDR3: CASSISSSPAGYTEAFF

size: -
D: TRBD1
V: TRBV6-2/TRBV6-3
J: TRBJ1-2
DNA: TGTGCCAGCAGTTACGAAGGGGGCCGTTATGGCTACACCTTC
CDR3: CASSYEGGRYGYTF

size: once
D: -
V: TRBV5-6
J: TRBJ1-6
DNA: TGTGCCAGCAGCTTGGGGCAGATTAATTCACCCCTCCACTTT
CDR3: CASSLGQINSPLHF

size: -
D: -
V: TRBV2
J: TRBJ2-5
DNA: TGTGCCAGCAGTGAACAACTTTTAAAGACCCAGTACTTC
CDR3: CASSEQLLKTQYF

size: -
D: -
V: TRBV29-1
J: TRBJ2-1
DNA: TGCAGCGTTGTGGAGTTCGGGGGAGCCAACAATGAGCAGTTCTTC
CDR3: CSVVEFGGANNEQFF

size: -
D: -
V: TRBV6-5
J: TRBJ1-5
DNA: TGTGCCAGCAGCAACTATCAGCCCCAGCATTTT
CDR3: CASSNYQPQHF

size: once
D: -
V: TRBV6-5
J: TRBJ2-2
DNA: TGTGCCAGCTCCAAGGGGCCGAACACCGGGGAGCTGTTTTTT
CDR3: CASSKGPNTGELFF

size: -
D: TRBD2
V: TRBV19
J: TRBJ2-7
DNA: TGTGCCAGTAGTATAGCAGCTAGCGGAGCCCCCTACGAGCAGTACTTC
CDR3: CASSIAASGAPYEQYF

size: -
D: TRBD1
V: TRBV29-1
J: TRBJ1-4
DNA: TGCAGCGTAAACAGGGGTGTGGGTGAAAAACTGTTTTTT
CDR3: CSVNRGVGEKLFF

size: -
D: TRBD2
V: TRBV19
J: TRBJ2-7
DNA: TGTGCCAGTAGTAAACTAGCGGGAGGCTCCTACGAGCAGTACTTC
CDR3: CASSKLAGGSYEQYF

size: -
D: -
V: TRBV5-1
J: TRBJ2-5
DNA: TGCGCCAGCAGCGGAAGCGGCGAAGAGACCCAGTACTTC
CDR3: CASSGSGEETQYF

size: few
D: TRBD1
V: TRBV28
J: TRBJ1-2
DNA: TGTGCCAGCAGTATAACAGGGGGACCCTATGGCTACACCTTC
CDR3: CASSITGGPYGYTF

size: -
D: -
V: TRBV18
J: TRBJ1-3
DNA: TGTGCCAGCTCACCATCCCCCCGGAGCTCTGGAAACACCATATATTTT
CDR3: CASSPSPRSSGNTIYF

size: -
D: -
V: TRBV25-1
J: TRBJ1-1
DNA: TGTGCCAGCATGGACAGTTTGAACACTGAAGCTTTCTTT
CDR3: CASMDSLNTEAFF

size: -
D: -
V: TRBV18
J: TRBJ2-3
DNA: TGTGCCAGCTCACCGGCGGCGGATACGCAGTATTTT
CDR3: CASSPAADTQYF

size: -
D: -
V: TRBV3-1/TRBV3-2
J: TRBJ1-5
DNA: TGTGCCAGCAGCTCGGACAGCCTGAATCAGCCCCAGCATTTT
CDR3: CASSSDSLNQPQHF

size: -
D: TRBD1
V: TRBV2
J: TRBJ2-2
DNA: TGTGCCAGCGGGACAGGGCCCGGGGAGCTGTTTTTT
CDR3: CASGTGPGELFF

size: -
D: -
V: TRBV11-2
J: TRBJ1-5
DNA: TGTGCCAGCAGCTTATTGGGGGGAATTGGCAATCAGCCCCAGCATTTT
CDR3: CASSLLGGIGNQPQHF

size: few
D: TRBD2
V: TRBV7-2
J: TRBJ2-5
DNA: TGTGCCAGCAGCTTACTAGCGGGAGATCAGACCCAGTACTTC
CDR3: CASSLLAGDQTQYF

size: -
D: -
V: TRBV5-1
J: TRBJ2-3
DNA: TGCGCCAGCGAGTCCGGGGGCACAGATACGCAGTATTTT
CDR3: CASESGGTDTQYF

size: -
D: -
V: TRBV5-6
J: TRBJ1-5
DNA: TGTGCCAGCAGCTTGTCCCCGAGAAGAGGAGGGTCCAATCAGCCCCAGCATTTT
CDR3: CASSLSPRRGGSNQPQHF

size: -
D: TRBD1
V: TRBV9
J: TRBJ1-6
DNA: TGTGCCAGCAGCGTAGGTTTTACAGGGGGCGAGAATTCACCCCTCCACTTT
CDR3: CASSVGFTGGENSPLHF

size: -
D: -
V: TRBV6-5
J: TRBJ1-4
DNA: TGTGCCAGCCGGACTAGGGGTAGCGTTAATGAAAAACTGTTTTTT
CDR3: CASRTRGSVNEKLFF

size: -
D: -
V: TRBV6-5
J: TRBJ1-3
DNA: TGTGCCAGCGCCCCCATTATAGCTGGAAACACCATATATTTT
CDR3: CASAPIIAGNTIYF

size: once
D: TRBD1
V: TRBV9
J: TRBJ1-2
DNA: TGTGCCAGCAGCGACGACAGGGTTGGCTACACCTTC
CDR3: CASSDDRVGYTF

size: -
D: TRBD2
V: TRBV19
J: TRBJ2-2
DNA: TGTGCCAGTAGCAAGACTAGCGGGGGAGGTGGAAGGGAGCTGTTTTTT
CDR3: CASSKTSGGGGRELFF

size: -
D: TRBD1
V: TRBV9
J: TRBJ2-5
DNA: TGTGCCAGCAGCCCAGGGGGCCTGCAAGAGACCCAGTACTTC
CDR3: CASSPGGLQETQYF

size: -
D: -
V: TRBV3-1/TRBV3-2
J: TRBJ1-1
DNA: TGTGCCAGCAGCCCGTTTAGGGAGCCTGAAGCTTTCTTT
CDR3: CASSPFREPEAFF

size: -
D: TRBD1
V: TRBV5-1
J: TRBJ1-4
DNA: TGCGCCAGCCAAAGACAGGGGCAAACTAATGAAAAACTGTTTTTT
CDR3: CASQRQGQTNEKLFF

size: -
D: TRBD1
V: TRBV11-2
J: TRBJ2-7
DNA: TGTGCCAGCAGTCCCGACAGGGTAGGCGAGCAGTACTTC
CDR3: CASSPDRVGEQYF

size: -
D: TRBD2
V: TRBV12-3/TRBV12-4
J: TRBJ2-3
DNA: TGTGCCAGCAGTCCCACGGGGGGGGATACGCAGTATTTT
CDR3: CASSPTGGDTQYF

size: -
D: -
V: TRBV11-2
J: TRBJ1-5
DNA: TGTGCCAGCAGCGAAGGGGGAGGGATCATCGGCAATCAGCCCCAGCATTTT
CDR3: CASSEGGGIIGNQPQHF

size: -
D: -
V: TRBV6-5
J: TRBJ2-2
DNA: TGTGCCAGCAGTAGGACAGCGAACACCGGGGAGCTGTTTTTT
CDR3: CASSRTANTGELFF

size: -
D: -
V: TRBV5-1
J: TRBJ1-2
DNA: TGCGCCAGCAGCGTAGACCACCCCGGGACTGTTACTAACTATGGCTACACCTTC
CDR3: CASSVDHPGTVTNYGYTF

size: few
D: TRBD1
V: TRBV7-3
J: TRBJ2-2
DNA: TGTGCCAGCAGCAACGACAGGGGGAAAGGGGAGCTGTTTTTT
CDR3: CASSNDRGKGELFF

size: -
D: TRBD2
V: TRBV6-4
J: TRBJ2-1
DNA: TGTGCCAGCAGTGACTCCAGCGGGGGGGCCAATGAGCAGTTCTTC
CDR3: CASSDSSGGANEQFF

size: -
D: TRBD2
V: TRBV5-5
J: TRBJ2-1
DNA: TGTGCCAGCAGCATGACTAGCGGGAGCTCCTACAATGAGCAGTTCTTC
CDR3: CASSMTSGSSYNEQFF

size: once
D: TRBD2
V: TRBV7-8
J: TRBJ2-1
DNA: TGTGCCAGCAGCGCTCAGACGGGACTAGCGGACAATGAGCAGTTCTTC
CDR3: CASSAQTGLADNEQFF

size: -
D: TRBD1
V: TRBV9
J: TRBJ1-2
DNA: TGTGCCAGCAGCAGCCGGACAGGATCCAACTATGGCTACACCTTC
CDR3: CASSSRTGSNYGYTF

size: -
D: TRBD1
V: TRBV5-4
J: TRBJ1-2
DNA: TGTGCCAGCAGCTCGCGACAGGGATGGCACTATGGCTACACCTTC
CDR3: CASSSRQGWHYGYTF

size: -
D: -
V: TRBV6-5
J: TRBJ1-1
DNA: TGTGCCAGCACCGGGACACGTGAAGCTTTCTTT
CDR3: CASTGTREAFF

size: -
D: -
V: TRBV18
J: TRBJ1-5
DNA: TGTGCCAGCTCACCAAGTACACACTACAATCAGCCCCAGCATTTT
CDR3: CASSPSTHYNQPQHF

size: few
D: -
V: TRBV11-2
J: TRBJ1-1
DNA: TGTGCCAGCAGTTTCAGGTTGAACACTGAAGCTTTCTTT
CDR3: CASSFRLNTEAFF

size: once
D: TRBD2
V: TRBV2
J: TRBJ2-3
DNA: TGTGCCAGCAGTTTGGGACTAGGTGGCACAGATACGCAGTATTTT
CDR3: CASSLGLGGTDTQYF

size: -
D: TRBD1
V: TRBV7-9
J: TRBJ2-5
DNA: TGTGCCAGCAGAAGGGGGCAGGAGACCCAGTACTTC
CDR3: CASRRGQETQYF

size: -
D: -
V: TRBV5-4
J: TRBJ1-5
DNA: TGTGCCAGCAGCTTGGCAGGGCCCGGGCAGCCCCAGCATTTT
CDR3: CASSLAGPGQPQHF

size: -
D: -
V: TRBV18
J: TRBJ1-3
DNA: TGTGCCAGCAGGGAGTCCCCTGGAAACACCATATATTTT
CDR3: CASRESPGNTIYF

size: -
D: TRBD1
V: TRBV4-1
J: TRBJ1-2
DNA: TGCGCCAGCAGCCAAGTGGCGGGACAGGCAGGCTATGGCTACACCTTC
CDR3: CASSQVAGQAGYGYTF

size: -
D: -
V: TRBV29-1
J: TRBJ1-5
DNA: TGCAGCGTTAAACAGGGAAAGAATCAGCCCCAGCATTTT
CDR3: CSVKQGKNQPQHF